This T cell receptor beta chain was documented in a study of T cells after yellow fever vaccination. One entry per CDR3 protein results from TCRdb running MiXCR on the 5' RACE reads. The sample yields 500,000 to 650,000 distinct CDR3 sequences, 9% to 15% seen once. Germline lookup yields CDR1 SGHDT and CDR2 YYEEEE. V was shortened by 0 bases and J by 5 bases, with 11 bases between the two germline ends. The CDR3 consists of 15 residues. A few counts support this clonotype. The sample in question was PBMCs, obtained on the day of the yellow fever booster vaccination. The sequence was collected from a man aged 30 to 45 who received the YFV17D yellow fever vaccine. This chain links TRBV5-6 with TRBJ2-2; possible D gene TRBD1, 5 bases. CDR3 sequence (DNA): TGTGCCAGCAGCTTGGCAGGGTCTGGGACCGGGGAGCTGTTTTTT. It is translated as CASSLAGSGTGELFF.